Following are 24 T cell receptor beta chains from one sample sequenced in a study of T-cell reconstitution after alpha-beta-depleted transplantation in children. A library of TCRbeta sequences, prepared with unique molecular identifiers, was generated. TCRdb used MiXCR to reprocess the PCR reads, holding one entry per CDR3 protein. Found here are almost 500,000 distinct CDR3 sequences, over 9.5% of them singletons; the top ten hold about 2%. The sample in question was PBMCs, obtained before TCRalphabeta/CD19-depleted stem cell transplant. The receptor source for this set is a child younger than 10 with inherited bone marrow failure, due to receive a stem cell transplant.

Many counts were recorded for this clonotype. CDR3 coding DNA: TGCAGTGCGCAGACAGCTTACTCCTACAATGAGCAGTTCTTC. Translation gives CSAQTAYSYNEQFF. V is TRBV20-1 and J is TRBJ2-1; possibly TRBD1 for D (5 bases). Germline CDR1 is DFQATT and CDR2 is SNEGSKA (reference sequence). The V gene lost 6 bases and the J gene lost 0 bases, with 12 bases spanning the gap. The CDR3 has 14 residues.

This clonotype was observed a handful of times. The chain couples TRBV5-5 to TRBJ1-6; D gene unclear. Germline V lookup: CDR1 SGHKS, CDR2 YYEKEE (reference sequence). The V end was cut by 1 base, the J end by 8 bases, with 13 bases between. There are 15 residues in the CDR3. The CDR3 coding sequence is TGTGCCAGCAGCTTGTTCGAGGTGCCAGATTCACCCCTCCACTTT. This translates into CASSLFEVPDSPLHF.

The V gene is TRBV7-9, the J gene TRBJ2-3; D gene uncertain. V lost 1 base, J lost 8 bases, and 7 bases lay in between. This CDR3 comprises 12 residues. From germline, CDR1 is SEHNR and CDR2 FQNEAQ (reference sequence). CDR3 sequence reads: CASSLESSTQYF. The CDR3 nucleotides are TGTGCCAGCAGCTTAGAGTCGAGTACGCAGTATTTT.

The chain couples TRBV5-6 to TRBJ2-3, with 9 bases fitting TRBD2. The CDR3 length is 15 residues. Per germline, CDR1 SGHDT and CDR2 YYEEEE. Trimming cost V 5 bases and J 4 bases; bases outside gene matches: 8. CDR3 DNA sequence: TGTGCCAGCAGATTTGGTGCGGGAGGGTCAGATACGCAGTATTTT. It codes for CASRFGAGGSDTQYF.

This clonotype has at least ten counts. In DNA form, the CDR3 reads TGCAGCGTCCGGGATTCCGAAACCTACGAGCAGTACTTC. Amino acids: CSVRDSETYEQYF. The chain couples TRBV29-1 to TRBJ2-7, with TRBD2 as a possible D gene (5 bases). The V gene's germline CDR1 is SQVTM and CDR2 ANQGSEA. V lost 6 bases to trimming and J lost 2 bases, with 14 bases between them. The CDR3 covers 13 residues.

This clonotype was found many times. V and J are TRBV28 and TRBJ2-3, with D hard to call. Trimming took off 0 bases at V and 0 bases at J, with 10 bases between the two ends. The CDR3 runs 16 residues. CDR1 is MDHEN, CDR2 SYDVKM, per germline. The CDR3 DNA reads as TGTGCCAGCAGTTTATGGATAGGATATAGCACAGATACGCAGTATTTT. Translated: CASSLWIGYSTDTQYF.

This clonotype was picked up many times. The rearrangement uses TRBV4-1 and TRBJ2-1; TRBD2 matches at 13 bases. CDR3 length equals 17 residues. CDR1 MGHRA and CDR2 YSYEKL come from the germline V gene. The trim removed 2 bases at V and 4 bases at J, leaving 5 bases unmatched. The CDR3: CASSQRGTSGTYNEQFF. The CDR3 DNA is TGCGCCAGCAGCCAAAGGGGGACTAGCGGGACGTACAATGAGCAGTTCTTC.

Comment on this clonotype: Given a much more abundant clone one base away, this may be a read error. CDR3 residues: CASIQERYGGYEQYF. CDR3 bases: TGTGCCAGCATCCAAGAAAGGTATGGGGGGTACGAGCAGTACTTC. This rearrangement joins TRBV4-2 to TRBJ2-7; a weak D match, TRBD2 (6 bases). This CDR3 is built from 15 residues. Germline-derived CDR1 and CDR2 are LGHNA and YNFKEQ.

This clonotype was seen a few times. The chain employs TRBV6-7 and TRBJ1-4, with D possibly being TRBD1 (5 bases). TRBV6-7 is an ORF for which the function is uncertain. The CDR3 sequence is 17 residues long. V lost 5 bases to trimming and J lost 7 bases, with 23 bases between them. In DNA form, the CDR3 reads TGTGCCAGCAGTCGCGGGACCGTAACTACTTCCTCTGAAAAACTGTTTTTT. Residues: CASSRGTVTTSSEKLFF.

This clonotype was seen a few times. The rearrangement uses TRBV12-3 or TRBV12-4 and TRBJ2-7; 8 bases map to TRBD1. The CDR3 spans 14 residues. The V gene end was trimmed by 5 bases and the J gene end by 5 bases; junction bases not matched to a gene: 8. For the CDR3, the DNA is TGTGCCAGCAGTAGGACAGGGTCGACCCACGAGCAGTACTTC. It translates to CASSRTGSTHEQYF.

To note about this clonotype: This sequence may be a read error, since a much larger clone differs from it by one base. This chain links TRBV5-1 with TRBJ2-7, with D perhaps being TRBD1 or TRBD2 (6 bases each). The germline gives CDR1 SGHRS, CDR2 YFSETQ. The CDR3 totals 14 residues. CDR3 nucleotides: TGCGCCAGCAGCTTTGGGGGCTGGCGGGATGGGCAGCACTTC. Its protein is CASSFGGWRDGQHF.

This clonotype was seen repeatedly, ten times or more. CDR3 coding DNA: TGTGCCATCGGAGGAGCGGCAAAGGGAGATACGCAGTATTTT. Amino acids: CAIGGAAKGDTQYF. The chain recombines TRBV10-3 with TRBJ2-3; D might be TRBD2 (5 bases). Trimming cost V 8 bases and J 5 bases, with 17 bases left between them. Germline CDR1 and CDR2: ENHRY and SYGVKD. This CDR3 spans 14 amino acids.

This clonotype was recorded at least ten times. In nucleotides, the CDR3 is TGTGCCAGCAGTAAACCCATCCAGGGAGATACGCAGTATTTT. Protein product: CASSKPIQGDTQYF. The chain joins TRBV12-3 or TRBV12-4 to TRBJ2-3; TRBD1 might be the D (5 bases). The CDR3 is made up of 14 amino acids. Between the trimmed V and J ends, which lost 5 bases and 5 bases, there was a span of 14 bases.

This clonotype has only a few counts. The chain couples TRBV4-3 to TRBJ2-1; no reliable D call. Germline V CDR1 and CDR2: LGHNA, YSLEER. V lost 0 bases, J lost 0 bases, and 6 bases lay in between. This CDR3 is built from 15 residues. The CDR3, as DNA: TGCGCCAGCAGCCAAGATTATGTCTCCTACAATGAGCAGTTCTTC. Encoded protein: CASSQDYVSYNEQFF.

The rearrangement links TRBV30 to TRBJ2-2, with 7 bases lining up with TRBD1. Trimming took 0 bases from V and 4 from J; bases not matched to a gene: 5. CDR1 is GTSNPN, CDR2 SVGIG, per germline (reference sequence). The CDR3 contains 15 residues. CDR3 bases: TGTGCCTGGAGTGTAGACAGGGAAGGCACCGGGGAGCTGTTTTTT. It encodes CAWSVDREGTGELFF.

This clonotype was counted at least ten times. The V and J genes are TRBV7-9 and TRBJ2-7; D not resolved. The CDR3 is made up of 14 amino acids. Germline CDR1 SEHNR, CDR2 FQNEAQ (reference sequence). The V gene lost 1 base and the J gene lost 5 bases, with 12 bases spanning the gap. The CDR3 DNA follows: TGTGCCAGCAGCTTAGGCTACCCTAGGGACGAGCAGTACTTC. It is translated as CASSLGYPRDEQYF.

In this sample, this clonotype turned up a few times. The V and J genes are TRBV30 and TRBJ2-5; a weak D match, TRBD1 (5 bases). CDR1 is GTSNPN, CDR2 SVGIG, per germline (reference sequence). The CDR3 spans 12 residues. The germline V and J ends were trimmed by 3 bases and 4 bases, with 9 bases remaining between them. The CDR3 protein is CAWSPGIETQYF. The CDR3 coding sequence is TGTGCCTGGAGCCCAGGGATAGAGACCCAGTACTTC.

The table lists this clonotype with many counts. The rearrangement joins TRBV20-1 to TRBJ2-3; tentatively, D is TRBD1 (5 bases). Germline CDR1 and CDR2: DFQATT and SNEGSKA (reference sequence). Trimming removed 3 bases at V and 1 base at J, with 8 bases between. The CDR3 has 13 amino acids. CDR3 amino acids: CSASPRGTDTQYF. CDR3 nucleotides: TGCAGTGCTAGCCCCAGGGGCACAGATACGCAGTATTTT.

This clonotype was detected only a few times. The J gene is TRBJ1-2, the V gene TRBV20-1; 7 nucleotides align to TRBD1. Germline V gene lookup returns CDR1 DFQATT and CDR2 SNEGSKA (reference sequence). There are 17 residues in the CDR3. Trimming took 3 bases from V and 0 from J; bases not matched to a gene: 13. CDR3 sequence: CSARPLADRIPNYGYTF. The DNA for the CDR3 is TGCAGTGCTAGGCCCCTCGCGGACAGGATTCCTAACTATGGCTACACCTTC.

This clonotype was found many times. This chain links TRBV27 with TRBJ2-1; maybe TRBD2 (6 bases). Between the trimmed V and J ends, which lost 4 bases and 10 bases, there was a span of 14 bases. CDR1 and CDR2 (germline): MNHEY, SMNVEV (reference sequence). This CDR3 comprises 13 residues. The CDR3 DNA is TGTGCCAGCAGTTCGGGACTCATGACCGAGCAGTTCTTC. Protein: CASSSGLMTEQFF.

The chain is built from TRBV29-1 and TRBJ2-3; D is possibly TRBD1 or TRBD2 (5 bases each). The CDR3 covers 16 residues. CDR1 is SQVTM and CDR2 is ANQGSEA in the germline V gene. V lost 5 bases to trimming and J lost 2 bases, with 20 bases between them. The CDR3 sequence: CSVLSFPGTITDTQYF. DNA of the CDR3: TGCAGCGTTCTCTCATTCCCGGGGACCATCACAGATACGCAGTATTTT.

The sample holds one count of this clonotype. This could be a read error, since a much larger clone is one nucleotide away. The CDR3 DNA reads as TGTGCCAGCAGCCAAGATTTGGTAGCCCTCTACGAGCAGTACTTC. Protein sequence: CASSQDLVALYEQYF. The chain couples TRBV14 to TRBJ2-7; D is unresolved. Per the germline V gene, CDR1 is SGHDN and CDR2 is FVKESK. The CDR3 covers 15 residues. Trimming removed 0 bases from V and 3 bases from J, with 12 bases in between.

In its sample, this clonotype was seen many times. The CDR3 reads CSADRGPYGYTF. In DNA form, the CDR3 reads TGCAGTGCTGACAGGGGGCCCTATGGCTACACCTTC. The chain carries TRBV20-1 and TRBJ1-2, with 10 bases lining up with TRBD1. Trimming removed 5 bases from V and 4 bases from J; junction bases left unmatched: 1. Germline V lookup: CDR1 DFQATT, CDR2 SNEGSKA (reference sequence). This CDR3 spans 12 amino acids.

This clonotype appeared many times. This chain uses TRBV4-1 with TRBJ2-1, with D perhaps TRBD1 (6 bases). The CDR3 length is 14 residues. Germline V gives CDR1 MGHRA, CDR2 YSYEKL. V was pared by 1 base and J by 8 bases, with 12 bases between. The CDR3 DNA sequence: TGCGCCAGCAGCCAAGGCTTACAGGGCGATGAGCAGTTCTTC. Its protein product is CASSQGLQGDEQFF.